The rows below give T cell receptor beta chains drawn from one sample of a study of blood T cell repertoires in COVID-19. Produced via immunoSEQ multiplex PCR; TCRdb's table is partial and in-frame only. The repertoire holds 200,000 or so clones, with 84% as singletons. Sequenced input: peripheral blood. These receptors all come from a woman aged 55 to 70 who had recovered from COVID-19. The CDR3 runs from the conserved cysteine through the conserved F or W. Each record gives: CDR3 protein, J gene, V gene, D gene, clone size. A D gene is named only where the DNA matches it firmly. Clone size is shown for a subset of rows, as once, few, many or a class of expanded clone.

CDR3aa: CASSFSAGETQYF; j_gene: TRBJ2-5; v_gene: TRBV5-5; d_gene: NA; abundance: NA
CDR3aa: CASSKETSGWQETQYF; j_gene: TRBJ2-5; v_gene: TRBV21-1; d_gene: NA; abundance: NA
CDR3aa: CSVGDTNSNQPQHF; j_gene: TRBJ1-5; v_gene: TRBV29-1; d_gene: NA; abundance: NA
CDR3aa: CASSTETGYPGNQPQHF; j_gene: TRBJ1-5; v_gene: TRBV19; d_gene: TRBD1; abundance: once
CDR3aa: CATRDDGSEAFF; j_gene: TRBJ1-1; v_gene: TRBV15; d_gene: NA; abundance: once
CDR3aa: CATSRGGRSGELFF; j_gene: TRBJ2-2; v_gene: TRBV5-4; d_gene: TRBD2; abundance: once
CDR3aa: CASSRDRVSWDTGELFF; j_gene: TRBJ2-2; v_gene: TRBV2; d_gene: TRBD1; abundance: NA
CDR3aa: CASSERGRTSGMETQYF; j_gene: TRBJ2-5; v_gene: TRBV13; d_gene: TRBD2; abundance: NA
CDR3aa: CSVGGTSLYNEQFF; j_gene: TRBJ2-1; v_gene: TRBV29-1; d_gene: TRBD2; abundance: NA
CDR3aa: CASSLARGTYEQYF; j_gene: TRBJ2-7; v_gene: TRBV5-5; d_gene: NA; abundance: NA